These 29 T cell receptor beta chains were sequenced from one sample in a study of blood T cell repertoires in COVID-19 (TCRdb year 2020). Library creation used the immunoSEQ multiplex PCR assay. This is the immuneACCESS table as TCRdb keeps it, with only in-frame sequences that have V and J called. A part of the clones is gone; compared with another copy, unresolved V genes explain less than half, and the rest is unexplained. This sample gives 200,000 to 250,000 clones in total; roughly 87% of them show up just once. Clones ranked in the top ten supply approximately 10% of the sample. The specimen sequenced was PBMCs or T cells enriched from blood (not recorded which). Source of these receptors: a man between 18 and 35 years old with acute COVID-19.

The chain joins TRBV28 to TRBJ1-5; no clear D. The CDR3 is made up of 15 amino acids. Deletions cut 6 bases from V and 0 bases from J, with 12 bases between. Germline V gives CDR1 MDHEN, CDR2 SYDVKM. The DNA of the CDR3 is TGTGCCAGCAGCTGGGGAGACGTTAGCAATCAGCCCCAGCATTTT. Amino acid sequence: CASSWGDVSNQPQHF.

The rearrangement uses TRBV5-6 and TRBJ2-1; TRBD1 agrees at 9 bases. This CDR3 is 17 amino acids long. V shed 0 bases and J 5 bases; nucleotides not matched to a gene: 9. The V gene's germline CDR1 is SGHDT and CDR2 YYEEEE. The chain's CDR3 is CASSLDIGTGRNNEQFF. The CDR3 region has the DNA TGTGCCAGCAGCTTGGATATTGGGACAGGGAGAAACAATGAGCAGTTCTTC.

This clone was seen a single time. The V and J genes are TRBV25-1 and TRBJ2-3; 8 bases agree with TRBD2. V gave up 6 bases and J gave up 4 bases; unmatched junction bases: 12. The germline V gene encodes CDR1 MGHDK and CDR2 SYGVNS. The length of the CDR3 is 16 residues. CDR3 residues: CASRGGSGRWSDTQYF. The CDR3 DNA follows: TGTGCCAGCAGGGGTGGGAGCGGGAGATGGTCAGATACGCAGTATTTT.

V gene TRBV30 combines with J gene TRBJ2-3; a possible D gene is TRBD2 (6 bases). V was shortened by 5 bases and J by 4 bases, with 16 bases between the two germline ends. The length of the CDR3 is 14 residues. The germline CDR1 and CDR2 sequences are GTSNPN and SVGIG (reference sequence). CDR3 sequence reads: CAWDNYGRSDTQYF. DNA of the CDR3: TGTGCCTGGGACAATTATGGGAGGTCAGATACGCAGTATTTT.

The chain is built from TRBV14 and TRBJ2-1, with 7 bases that match TRBD2. In germline, CDR1 is SGHDN, CDR2 FVKESK. This CDR3 is 16 amino acids long. Germline trimming cut 5 bases from V and 0 bases from J; bases unmatched to any gene: 7. This CDR3 reads CASSSRTSVSYNEQFF. The DNA of the CDR3 is TGTGCCAGCAGCTCACGGACTAGTGTCTCCTACAATGAGCAGTTCTTC.

The chain employs TRBV28 and TRBJ2-1, with 11 bases that match TRBD2. The CDR3 sequence is 15 residues long. V shed 6 bases, J shed 4 bases, and the junction held 5 bases outside the gene matches. Per germline, CDR1 MDHEN and CDR2 SYDVKM. CDR3 amino acids: CASSQLAGEYNEQFF. The CDR3, as DNA: TGTGCCAGCAGCCAACTAGCGGGGGAATACAATGAGCAGTTCTTC.

This clone has more than one count but fewer than ten. Just one base apart from a much larger clone, this may be a read error. Other DNA sequences in this sample translate to the same CDR3. The chain has TRBV27 and TRBJ2-3; no clear D. Trimming cost V 6 bases and J 0 bases, with 4 bases left between them. CDR1 is MNHEY, CDR2 SMNVEV, per germline (reference sequence). The CDR3 is 12 amino acids. CDR3 DNA: TGTGCCAGCAGCCCTAGCACAGATACGCAGTATTTT. This codes for CASSPSTDTQYF.

The chain recombines TRBV7-6 with TRBJ2-7; TRBD1 matches at 9 bases. The CDR3 consists of 16 residues. The V segment lost 1 base and the J segment 6 bases; nucleotides outside the gene matches: 10. Germline V gives CDR1 SGHVS, CDR2 FNYEAQ. The CDR3 DNA is TGTGCCAGCAGCTTAGTTGGGGGACAGGGTTCGGGCGAGCAGTACTTC. It is translated as CASSLVGGQGSGEQYF.

This chain uses TRBV9 with TRBJ2-1; 7 bases align to TRBD2. V lost 4 bases, J lost 6 bases, and 10 bases stayed unmatched. The CDR3 spans 15 residues. Looked up from germline, CDR1 is SGDLS and CDR2 is YYNGEE. CDR3 sequence: CASSLSGLEGNEQFF. DNA of the CDR3: TGTGCCAGCAGCCTGAGCGGACTAGAAGGCAATGAGCAGTTCTTC.

The J gene is TRBJ1-2, the V gene TRBV7-6, with 8 bases identical to TRBD1. This CDR3 is 15 amino acids long. Germline V gene data show CDR1 as SGHVS and CDR2 as FNYEAQ. V gave up 1 base and J gave up 6 bases; unmatched junction bases: 7. CDR3 coding DNA: TGTGCCAGCAGCTTAGGGACAGGGCTTGAAGATGGCTACACCTTC. Translation: CASSLGTGLEDGYTF.

This sequence joins TRBV6-5 and TRBJ1-5; no clear D. CDR1 and CDR2 (germline): MNHEY, SVGAGI. This CDR3 contains 13 residues. V lost 2 bases and J 8 bases, leaving 10 bases between the germline ends. The CDR3 loop is CASSYTHGEPQHF. Written as DNA, the CDR3 is TGTGCCAGCAGTTACACCCATGGAGAGCCCCAGCATTTT.

The J gene is TRBJ2-1, the V gene TRBV20-1; 9 positions agree with TRBD2. J gave up 7 bases and V 3 bases, and 7 bases lay outside the gene matches. The CDR3 is 14 residues long. The germline V gene has CDR1 DFQATT and CDR2 SNEGSKA (reference sequence). The CDR3 loop is CSASYSGSLNEQFF. The DNA of the CDR3 is TGCAGTGCTAGTTATAGCGGGAGTCTAAATGAGCAGTTCTTC.

The V and J genes are TRBV28 and TRBJ1-2; D remains unclear. V lost 5 bases and J lost 6, with 16 bases in between. Germline V gene lookup returns CDR1 MDHEN and CDR2 SYDVKM. The CDR3 is 14 residues long. Here the CDR3 reads CASSLPRVADGYTF. Written as DNA, the CDR3 is TGTGCCAGCAGTCTCCCCCGGGTCGCGGATGGCTACACCTTC.

This CDR3 is CASSQVPLGGSGDTDTQYF. CDR3 in DNA: TGCGCCAGCAGCCAAGTCCCCTTAGGTGGTAGCGGGGACACAGATACGCAGTATTTT. The gene calls are TRBV4-1 and TRBJ2-3; 8 positions match TRBD2. CDR1 and CDR2 (germline): MGHRA, YSYEKL. J lost 2 bases, V lost 1 base, and 14 bases had no gene match. The CDR3 extends over 19 amino acids.

The V gene is TRBV5-4, the J gene TRBJ2-7, with D possibly being TRBD2 (6 bases). The V end lost 4 bases, the J end lost 5 bases, and 16 bases lay between the germline ends. The CDR3 is 14 residues long. Germline V lookup: CDR1 SGHNT, CDR2 YYREEE (reference sequence). The DNA of the CDR3 is TGTGCCAGCAGCCCGGAGGGCAGTTGGGACGAGCAGTACTTC. Amino acids: CASSPEGSWDEQYF.

The rearrangement uses TRBV14 and TRBJ1-6; tentatively, D is TRBD1 (6 bases). The CDR3 sequence is 15 residues long. Trimming stripped 4 bases from V and 7 bases from J, with 14 bases between. Germline loops: CDR1 SGHDN, CDR2 FVKESK. CDR3 nucleotide sequence: TGTGCCAGCAGCCCCACAGGGCCACACAATTCACCCCTCCACTTT. Its protein product is CASSPTGPHNSPLHF.

CDR3 residues: CASSQNRLADRTDTQYF. The CDR3 coding sequence is TGCGCCAGCAGCCAAAACCGACTAGCGGACCGCACAGATACGCAGTATTTT. The genes are TRBV4-1 and TRBJ2-3, with 9 bases aligning to TRBD2. Looked up from germline, CDR1 is MGHRA and CDR2 is YSYEKL. J was trimmed by 1 base and V by 2 bases; bases with no gene match: 7. The CDR3 covers 17 residues.

This chain connects TRBV28 to TRBJ1-4, with D unresolved. The CDR3 has 14 residues. Germline CDR1 and CDR2: MDHEN and SYDVKM. Trimming removed 7 bases at V and 5 bases at J, with 14 bases between. The CDR3 nucleotides are TGTGCCAGCAAAGGTAACGCGGCAAATGAAAAACTGTTTTTT. It codes for CASKGNAANEKLFF.

V gene TRBV4-1 combines with J gene TRBJ2-5; unclear D gene. CDR1 and CDR2 (germline): MGHRA, YSYEKL. The CDR3 has 14 residues. Between the trimmed V and J ends, which lost 0 bases and 1 base, there was a span of 6 bases. Here the CDR3 reads CASSQDRSQETQYF. DNA for the CDR3: TGCGCCAGCAGCCAAGATCGGAGCCAAGAGACCCAGTACTTC.

This chain joins TRBV21-1 and TRBJ1-2; TRBD1 was called by the table and not checked on the DNA. TRBV21-1 is reported as a pseudogene. CDR3 length: 15 residues. CDR3 bases: TGTGCCATAATTTTCGCAGGGGGTCCGAACTATGGCTACACCTTC. Translation gives CAIIFAGGPNYGYTF.

This clone was observed once. The chain combines TRBV5-8 with TRBJ1-1; D is unresolved. Trimming took 0 bases from V and 5 from J, leaving 14 bases between them. The CDR3 consists of 15 residues. The germline gives CDR1 SGHTS, CDR2 YDEGEE. CDR3 loop: CASSLGVGPGTEAFF. Here the CDR3 DNA reads TGTGCCAGCAGCTTGGGGGTCGGCCCCGGGACTGAAGCTTTCTTT.

The chain links TRBV7-9 to TRBJ1-1; a possible D gene is TRBD1 (6 bases). Per the germline V gene, CDR1 is SEHNR and CDR2 is FQNEAQ (reference sequence). This CDR3 is 12 amino acids long. The V end lost 1 base, the J end lost 11 bases, and 11 bases lay between the germline ends. This chain's CDR3 is CASSLDRAEAFF. The CDR3 DNA reads TGTGCCAGCAGCTTAGACAGGGCGGAGGCTTTCTTT.

This chain links TRBV2 with TRBJ1-6, with TRBD1 identical over 7 bases. This CDR3 is built from 14 residues. With 4 bases clipped from V and 11 bases from J, the junction kept 8 bases outside the gene matches. The V gene's germline CDR1 is SNHLY and CDR2 FYNNEI. The CDR3 bases are TGTGCCAGCAGTGGAGACAGGGAAAGCGCACCCCTCCACTTT. The encoded protein is CASSGDRESAPLHF.

The rearrangement links TRBV4-1 to TRBJ2-1; TRBD2 agrees at 8 bases. CDR1 is MGHRA and CDR2 is YSYEKL in the germline V gene. The CDR3 is made up of 16 amino acids. Losses at the gene ends were 2 bases for V and 8 bases for J; bases not matched to a gene: 11. The DNA for the CDR3 is TGCGCCAGCAGCCAATCTCTAGGCGGGAGGTTCCATGAGCAGTTCTTC. Translating gives CASSQSLGGRFHEQFF.

The V and J genes are TRBV11-2 and TRBJ2-7; 9 bases line up with TRBD2. CDR1 and CDR2 from the germline V gene are SGHAT and FQNNGV. V shed 0 bases and J 3 bases; nucleotides not matched to a gene: 9. The CDR3 is 17 residues long. The CDR3 DNA sequence: TGTGCCAGCAGCTTAGATGGTAGCGGGAGATCGGTCTACGAGCAGTACTTC. It specifies CASSLDGSGRSVYEQYF.

The rearrangement links TRBV5-4 to TRBJ2-5; 9 positions match TRBD1. The CDR3 runs to 16 residues. CDR1 and CDR2 (germline): SGHNT, YYREEE (reference sequence). V lost 4 bases and J lost 5; bases outside the gene matches: 12. CDR3 residues: CASSAGTGSLGETQYF. Written as DNA, the CDR3 is TGTGCCAGCAGCGCAGGGACAGGGTCACTAGGGGAGACCCAGTACTTC.

The chain uses TRBV13 and TRBJ2-5, with TRBD2 identical over 10 bases. The V gene's germline CDR1 is PRHDT and CDR2 FYEKMQ (reference sequence). CDR3 length: 18 amino acids. V gave up 5 bases and J gave up 1 base; unmatched junction bases: 13. As DNA, the CDR3 is TGTGCCAGCAGCCCGGGTCCACTAGCGGGAAAACGCCAAGAGACCCAGTACTTC. It codes for CASSPGPLAGKRQETQYF.

This chain connects TRBV28 to TRBJ2-1, with 7 nucleotides matching TRBD2. This CDR3 comprises 12 residues. V shed 5 bases and J 10 bases; nucleotides not matched to a gene: 5. Germline V gene sequence: CDR1 MDHEN, CDR2 SYDVKM. The CDR3 region has the DNA TGTGCCAGCAGTCCCGGACTAGGGGAGCAGTTCTTC. This codes for CASSPGLGEQFF.

This chain links TRBV29-1 with TRBJ1-2, with D hard to call. V dropped 3 bases and J dropped 0 bases, with 8 bases sitting between them. CDR1 is SQVTM, CDR2 ANQGSEA, per germline. The CDR3 loop spans 13 amino acids. This CDR3 is CSVDTESNYGYTF. DNA of the CDR3: TGCAGCGTTGATACAGAATCTAACTATGGCTACACCTTC.